A single sample is the source of the 18 T cell receptor beta chains below, sequenced in a study of PD-1 blockade in classical Hodgkin lymphoma. Clones were read by immunoSEQ multiplex PCR, and TCRdb kept only the in-frame ones, dropping some. The sample lists about 18,000 clones; approximately 90% were seen once. Each of the patients experienced relapse following autologous stem cell transplantation, and their brentuximab vedotin exposure differed. Material: peripheral blood mononuclear cells (PBMCs), obtained before the second cycle of nivolumab. The receptors were sampled from a human donor with classical Hodgkin lymphoma.

The rearrangement joins TRBV27 to TRBJ1-5; no definite D call. The CDR3 sequence is 12 residues long. Trimming pared 3 bases from V and 7 bases from J, leaving 7 bases between. Germline V gene data show CDR1 as MNHEY and CDR2 as SMNVEV (reference sequence). CDR3 DNA sequence: TGTGCCAGCAGTTTTTCCGGGCAGCCCCAGCATTTT. As protein: CASSFSGQPQHF.

The rearrangement uses TRBV23-1 and TRBJ2-3; 9 bases agree with TRBD2. TRBV23-1 is treated as an ORF (open reading frame) with a function not yet certain. V dropped 4 bases and J dropped 1; count of bases not matched to a gene: 3. The CDR3 extends over 15 amino acids. Here the CDR3 DNA reads TGCGCCAGCAGTCGTACTAGCGGGTGCACAGATACGCAGTATTTT. Protein product: CASSRTSGCTDTQYF.

This chain links TRBV6-1 with TRBJ1-4; no clear D gene. CDR1 is MNHNS, CDR2 SASEGT, per germline. With 0 bases removed from V and 5 bases from J, the gap between germline ends came to 10 bases. The CDR3 is 15 residues long. The CDR3 nucleotides read TGTGCCAGCAGTGAAGCTGGACGGACGAATGAAAAACTGTTTTTT. It translates to CASSEAGRTNEKLFF.

The chain combines TRBV18 with TRBJ2-3; maybe TRBD2 (5 bases). Looked up from germline, CDR1 is KGHSH and CDR2 is LQKENI. The length of the CDR3 is 14 residues. The V end lost 2 bases, the J end lost 2 bases, and 8 bases lay between the germline ends. This CDR3 reads CASSPYGLTDTQYF. The CDR3, as DNA: TGTGCCAGCTCACCATACGGACTCACAGATACGCAGTATTTT.

This chain uses TRBV7-8 with TRBJ2-2; TRBD1 agrees at 9 bases. CDR3 size: 16 residues. The V segment lost 1 base and the J segment 3 bases; nucleotides outside the gene matches: 3. The germline CDR1 and CDR2 sequences are SGHVS and FQNEAQ. The CDR3 protein is CASSLGTGGHTGELFF. The DNA for the CDR3 is TGTGCCAGCAGCTTAGGAACAGGGGGCCACACCGGGGAGCTGTTTTTT.

The V gene is TRBV5-1, the J gene TRBJ1-1; weak D call: TRBD1 (6 bases). V lost 1 base, J lost 1 base, and 11 bases lay in between. The CDR3 is 15 amino acids. CDR1 is SGHRS and CDR2 is YFSETQ in the germline V gene. CDR3 protein: CASSLLGDKNTEAFF. The CDR3 DNA is TGCGCCAGCAGCTTGCTCGGGGACAAGAACACTGAAGCTTTCTTT.

The chain has TRBV14 and TRBJ2-6; 7 nucleotides line up with TRBD1. Germline values: CDR1 SGHDN, CDR2 FVKESK. The CDR3 sequence is 22 residues long. The V segment lost 1 base and the J segment 0 bases; nucleotides outside the gene matches: 18. CDR3 sequence reads: CASSQGKGRILDRRSGANVLTF. As DNA, the CDR3 is TGTGCCAGCAGCCAAGGAAAAGGGCGAATCTTGGACAGGCGCTCTGGGGCCAACGTCCTGACTTTC.

By share of the sample, this clone is large. The V and J genes are TRBV5-5 and TRBJ2-7; D remains ambiguous. Germline V gene lookup returns CDR1 SGHKS and CDR2 YYEKEE (reference sequence). The length of the CDR3 is 12 residues. V lost 3 bases and J 2 bases, leaving 6 bases between the germline ends. CDR3 sequence: CASSSAAYEQYF. The CDR3 DNA is TGTGCCAGCAGCTCTGCAGCCTACGAGCAGTACTTC.

J is TRBJ2-5 and V is TRBV5-4; 9 bases fit TRBD1. Germline CDR1 SGHNT, CDR2 YYREEE (reference sequence). The V gene end was trimmed by 1 base and the J gene end by 5 bases; junction bases not matched to a gene: 6. The CDR3 is 15 residues long. The CDR3 nucleotides are TGTGCCAGCAGCTTGACACAGGGGGCGGGCGAGACCCAGTACTTC. Encoded protein: CASSLTQGAGETQYF.

This clone was observed a single time. The rearrangement joins TRBV6-5 to TRBJ1-1; 10 bases fit TRBD1. In germline, CDR1 is MNHEY, CDR2 SVGAGI. The CDR3 runs to 13 residues. Germline trimming cut 5 bases from V and 4 bases from J; bases unmatched to any gene: 1. The CDR3 DNA is TGTGCCAGCAGTAGGACAGGGGGCACTGAAGCTTTCTTT. Amino acids: CASSRTGGTEAFF.

This chain joins TRBV5-1 and TRBJ2-3, with TRBD2 matching 10 bases. This CDR3 region has 15 residues. Losses at the gene ends were 2 bases for V and 4 bases for J; bases not matched to a gene: 4. Germline CDR1 and CDR2: SGHRS and YFSETQ. The CDR3: CASSFPSGGADTQYF. CDR3 coding DNA: TGCGCCAGCAGCTTTCCTAGCGGGGGAGCAGATACGCAGTATTTT.

Turning to this clone: Other DNA sequences in this specimen translate into the identical CDR3. The chain recombines TRBV5-1 with TRBJ1-1, with unresolved D. V lost 2 bases, J lost 1 base, and 9 bases lay in between. CDR3 size: 14 residues. Germline V gene sequence: CDR1 SGHRS, CDR2 YFSETQ. CDR3 sequence reads: CASSLDSANTEAFF. CDR3 sequence (DNA): TGCGCCAGCAGCTTAGACTCTGCGAACACTGAAGCTTTCTTT.

J is TRBJ2-5 and V is TRBV5-1; D assignment may be TRBD1 or TRBD2 (5 bases each). CDR1 is SGHRS, CDR2 YFSETQ, per germline. The V and J ends lost 5 bases and 4 bases respectively, with 12 bases between them. This CDR3 has 13 amino acids. CDR3 sequence (DNA): TGCGCCAGCAGACGAGGGGTCTCAGAGACCCAGTACTTC. Amino acid sequence: CASRRGVSETQYF.

The genes are TRBV7-6 and TRBJ2-3; a weak D match, TRBD1 (5 bases). V lost 5 bases to trimming and J lost 2 bases, with 17 bases between them. The CDR3 sequence is 16 residues long. CDR1 and CDR2 from the germline V gene are SGHVS and FNYEAQ. The CDR3 loop is CASSPLGLTVTDTQYF. CDR3 coding DNA: TGTGCCAGCAGCCCCTTGGGGCTGACCGTCACAGATACGCAGTATTTT.

The chain employs TRBV4-3 and TRBJ2-1, with 14 bases aligning to TRBD2. V lost 1 base and J lost 8; bases outside the gene matches: 7. CDR1 is LGHNA, CDR2 YSLEER, per germline. This CDR3 has 17 amino acids. CDR3 nucleotide sequence: TGCGCCAGCAGCCAAGTGACTAGCGGGGGGGCTCATCATGAGCAGTTCTTC. It encodes CASSQVTSGGAHHEQFF.

The V gene is TRBV9, the J gene TRBJ2-1, with D perhaps TRBD1 (5 bases). This CDR3 is built from 15 residues. CDR1 and CDR2 (germline): SGDLS, YYNGEE. The V and J ends lost 3 bases and 5 bases respectively, with 15 bases between them. The CDR3 region has the DNA TGTGCCAGCAGCGCCAGCCAGAGACAGAACAATGAGCAGTTCTTC. Protein product: CASSASQRQNNEQFF.

This chain connects TRBV7-2 to TRBJ1-2; D is unclear. V gave up 2 bases and J gave up 4 bases, with 11 bases separating them. This CDR3 has 14 amino acids. The germline gives CDR1 SGHTA, CDR2 FQGNSA. The DNA for the CDR3 is TGTGCCAGCAGCTTATTCTCGGACGGCTATGGCTACACCTTC. Translated: CASSLFSDGYGYTF.

This clone came up once. The rearrangement joins TRBV18 to TRBJ1-5, with D possibly TRBD1 on 6 matching bases. V was trimmed by 3 bases and J by 6 bases, leaving 12 bases between them. The CDR3 loop spans 14 amino acids. Per germline, CDR1 KGHSH and CDR2 LQKENI. As DNA, the CDR3 is TGTGCCAGCTCACCTGCAGGGGAGGCTCAGCCCCAGCATTTT. Translation: CASSPAGEAQPQHF.